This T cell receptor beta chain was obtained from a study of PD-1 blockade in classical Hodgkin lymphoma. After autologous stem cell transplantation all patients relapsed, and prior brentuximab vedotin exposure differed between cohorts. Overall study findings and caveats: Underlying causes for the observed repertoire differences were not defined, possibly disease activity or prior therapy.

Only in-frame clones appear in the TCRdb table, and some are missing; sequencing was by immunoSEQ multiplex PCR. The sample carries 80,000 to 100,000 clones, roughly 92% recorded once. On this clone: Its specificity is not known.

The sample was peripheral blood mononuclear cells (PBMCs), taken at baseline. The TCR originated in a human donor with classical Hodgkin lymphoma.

The CDR3 reads CASSVVAGVNYNEQFF. Written as DNA, the CDR3 is TGTGCCAGCAGCGTAGTAGCGGGGGTAAACTACAATGAGCAGTTCTTC. The gene calls are TRBV9 and TRBJ2-1, with 9 nucleotides matching TRBD2. Per the germline V gene, CDR1 is SGDLS and CDR2 is YYNGEE. Losses at the gene ends were 0 bases for V and 3 bases for J; bases not matched to a gene: 4. The CDR3 consists of 16 residues. The whole variable domain, filled in from reference TRBV9 and TRBJ2-1, reads DSGVTQTPKHLITATGQRVTLRCSPRSGDLSVYWYQQSLDQGLQFLIQYYNGEERAKGNILERFSAQQFPDLHSELNLSSLELGDSALYFCASSVVAGVNYNEQFFGPGTRLTVL.